This is a list of T cell receptor beta chains from one sample in a study of blood T cell repertoires in COVID-19. Assay: immunoSEQ multiplex PCR; the TCRdb copy retains only in-frame clones and omits some. The data hold over 250,000 clones, with around nine tenths observed a single time. The sequencing sample was made of peripheral blood. The source of these receptors is a woman aged 70-85 years with COVID-19, enrolled during active disease. The CDR3 runs from the conserved cysteine through the conserved F or W. D genes are given only for firm matches. Clone size is stated in some rows and not others, as once, few, many or a class when expanded.

V gene	clone size	D gene	J gene	CDR3 protein	CDR3 DNA
TRBV27	-	-	TRBJ1-1	CASRNLPGQEAFF	TGTGCCAGCAGAAATTTACCCGGACAGGAAGCTTTCTTT
TRBV6-1	-	TRBD1	TRBJ1-2	CASREDRADGYTF	TGTGCCAGCAGAGAAGACAGGGCTGATGGCTACACCTTC
TRBV5-1	-	TRBD1	TRBJ1-1	CASSLRHRGVNTEAFF	TGCGCCAGCAGCTTGCGGCACAGGGGAGTGAACACTGAAGCTTTCTTT
TRBV12-3/TRBV12-4	many	TRBD1	TRBJ2-7	CASRWTGHPEQYF	TGTGCCAGCAGGTGGACAGGGCATCCCGAGCAGTACTTC
TRBV19	-	TRBD1	TRBJ1-2	CASSISSGQGIRGYTF	TGTGCCAGTAGTATTAGCTCGGGACAGGGGATTCGTGGCTACACCTTC
TRBV29-1	once	-	TRBJ2-5	CSVAPAGTVLGETQYF	TGCAGCGTTGCCCCGGCGGGGACTGTGTTAGGAGAGACCCAGTACTTC
TRBV27	once	TRBD1	TRBJ2-7	CASSWGQGAYEQYF	TGTGCCAGCAGTTGGGGACAGGGGGCCTACGAGCAGTACTTC
TRBV9	-	-	TRBJ2-3	CASSVGPGTDTQYF	TGTGCCAGCAGCGTTGGCCCTGGCACAGATACGCAGTATTTT
TRBV28	-	TRBD1	TRBJ1-4	CASGHTGTGPPSTNEKLFF	TGTGCCAGCGGCCATACCGGGACAGGGCCCCCTTCAACTAATGAAAAACTGTTTTTT
TRBV4-1	-	-	TRBJ1-2	CASSRGVGSPLYGYTF	TGCGCCAGCAGCCGGGGGGTGGGGAGCCCCCTCTATGGCTACACCTTC
TRBV9	-	TRBD1	TRBJ1-1	CASSQGAGTEAFF	TGTGCCAGCAGCCAGGGGGCCGGCACTGAAGCTTTCTTT
TRBV7-8	-	-	TRBJ1-1	CASSRSIQGRAFF	TGTGCCAGCAGCCGGTCGATTCAGGGGCGAGCTTTCTTT
TRBV6-5	-	TRBD2	TRBJ2-1	CASSYSGLAGGNEQFF	TGTGCCAGCAGTTACTCTGGACTAGCGGGGGGGAATGAGCAGTTCTTC
TRBV7-8	-	TRBD2	TRBJ2-7	CASRWTSDSHEQYF	TGTGCCAGCAGATGGACTAGCGATTCCCACGAGCAGTACTTC
TRBV24-1	-	TRBD2	TRBJ2-3	CATSDFPSGGARDTQYF	TGTGCCACCAGTGATTTCCCTAGCGGGGGGGCCCGAGATACGCAGTATTTT
TRBV10-3	once	-	TRBJ2-7	CAISDLLAYEQYF	TGTGCCATCAGTGACTTGTTAGCGTACGAGCAGTACTTC
TRBV24-1	-	-	TRBJ1-3	CATQQSGSGNTIYF	TGTGCCACCCAACAGTCCGGCTCTGGAAACACCATATATTTT
TRBV24-1	-	TRBD1	TRBJ1-4	CATSDLLRDRGQRGEKLFF	TGTGCCACCAGTGATCTCCTCCGGGACAGGGGGCAAAGGGGTGAAAAACTGTTTTTT
TRBV9	-	TRBD2	TRBJ2-3	CASSTIAGATDTQYF	TGTGCCAGCAGCACTATAGCGGGGGCCACAGATACGCAGTATTTT
TRBV11-2	-	TRBD2	TRBJ2-3	CASSYSGGTDTQYF	TGTGCCAGCAGCTATAGCGGGGGTACAGATACGCAGTATTTT
TRBV4-1	-	-	TRBJ1-1	CASSHPLPMNTEAFF	TGCGCCAGCAGCCATCCCCTGCCTATGAACACTGAAGCTTTCTTT
TRBV2	-	-	TRBJ1-5	CASSEGGGSNQPQHF	TGTGCCAGCAGCGAGGGCGGGGGAAGCAATCAGCCCCAGCATTTT
TRBV5-8	-	TRBD1	TRBJ1-4	CASSFRTGGGLEKLFF	TGTGCCAGCAGCTTTCGGACAGGGGGCGGTCTGGAAAAACTGTTTTTT
TRBV5-1	-	TRBD1	TRBJ1-5	CASSWTGGNQPQHF	TGCGCCAGCAGCTGGACAGGGGGCAATCAGCCCCAGCATTTT
TRBV7-3	-	-	TRBJ1-2	CASSPKAGNTYGYTF	TGTGCCAGCAGCCCCAAGGCCGGGAATACTTATGGCTACACCTTC
TRBV29-1	-	-	TRBJ1-1	CSVEDRRSTEAFF	TGCAGCGTTGAAGATCGTAGGAGCACTGAAGCTTTCTTT
TRBV2	-	TRBD1	TRBJ2-1	CAGNPGQGRNEQFF	TGTGCCGGCAACCCCGGACAGGGTAGGAATGAGCAGTTCTTC
TRBV24-1	-	-	TRBJ2-1	CATSDIGQVHEQFF	TGTGCCACCAGTGATATTGGCCAAGTCCATGAGCAGTTCTTC
TRBV7-2	-	-	TRBJ2-5	CASRSRGETQYF	TGTGCCAGCAGGTCCCGGGGAGAGACCCAGTACTTC
TRBV3-1/TRBV3-2	once	-	TRBJ1-4	CASSQGRSLEKLFF	TGTGCCAGCAGCCAAGGCAGGTCCCTTGAAAAACTGTTTTTT
TRBV7-9	many	-	TRBJ2-7	CASSLPGRYEQYF	TGTGCCAGCAGCTTGCCAGGGCGTTACGAGCAGTACTTC
TRBV11-2	-	TRBD2	TRBJ2-3	CASSRGGLAGGTSTDTQYF	TGTGCCAGCAGCCGAGGGGGACTAGCGGGGGGAACTAGCACAGATACGCAGTATTTT
TRBV27	-	-	TRBJ1-6	CASSLYRRVGGNSPLHF	TGTGCCAGCAGTTTATACCGCCGGGTCGGGGGGAATTCACCCCTCCACTTT
TRBV5-1	once	-	TRBJ1-2	CASRTEANYGYTF	TGCGCCAGCAGAACGGAGGCTAACTATGGCTACACCTTC
TRBV27	-	-	TRBJ2-2	CASSFLSGYTGELFF	TGTGCCAGCAGTTTTCTCTCAGGATACACCGGGGAGCTGTTTTTT
TRBV5-4	-	TRBD2	TRBJ2-3	CASSFGVAGGPGDTQYF	TGTGCCAGCAGCTTCGGAGTAGCGGGGGGGCCGGGAGATACGCAGTATTTT
TRBV5-6	-	TRBD1	TRBJ1-5	CASSLEQGTGNQPQHF	TGTGCCAGCAGCTTGGAACAGGGGACTGGCAATCAGCCCCAGCATTTT
TRBV24-1	-	-	TRBJ1-1	CATSDSLGGNTEAFF	TGTGCCACCAGTGATAGCCTTGGAGGGAACACTGAAGCTTTCTTT
TRBV5-6	few	TRBD1	TRBJ1-1	CASSPWTGDSMNTEAFF	TGTGCCAGCAGCCCCTGGACAGGTGATAGCATGAACACTGAAGCTTTCTTT
TRBV2	-	TRBD1	TRBJ2-7	CASSGTGNEQYF	TGTGCCAGCAGTGGGACAGGGAACGAGCAGTACTTC
TRBV6-5	-	TRBD1	TRBJ2-7	CASSYGQGDNEQYF	TGTGCCAGCAGTTACGGACAGGGGGACAACGAGCAGTACTTC
TRBV19	-	-	TRBJ1-1	CASSIDGGTLNTEAFF	TGTGCCAGTAGTATAGATGGAGGGACGCTGAACACTGAAGCTTTCTTT
TRBV29-1	-	TRBD1	TRBJ1-1	CSVSGGYTEAFF	TGCAGCGTTTCAGGGGGTTACACTGAAGCTTTCTTT
TRBV5-1	-	-	TRBJ1-2	CASSGDKNYGYTF	TGCGCCAGCAGCGGTGACAAGAACTATGGCTACACCTTC
TRBV7-3	-	TRBD2	TRBJ2-5	CASSSGLVPQETQYF	TGTGCCAGCAGCTCTGGACTAGTCCCACAAGAGACCCAGTACTTC
TRBV19	-	TRBD2	TRBJ2-5	CASSPTRGGLQETQYF	TGTGCCAGTAGTCCGACTCGCGGGGGGTTACAAGAGACCCAGTACTTC
TRBV11-2	-	TRBD1	TRBJ1-1	CASSLSTGGHTEAFF	TGTGCCAGCAGCTTAAGTACAGGGGGCCACACTGAAGCTTTCTTT
TRBV6-5	-	-	TRBJ1-5	CASSYGRGNQPQHF	TGTGCCAGCAGTTACGGTAGGGGAAATCAGCCCCAGCATTTT
TRBV5-1	once	-	TRBJ1-3	CASSLSSTGNTIYF	TGCGCCAGCAGCTTGTCCAGTACTGGAAACACCATATATTTT
TRBV5-4	-	-	TRBJ1-5	CASSLAGGQPQHF	TGTGCCAGCAGCTTGGCCGGGGGTCAGCCCCAGCATTTT
TRBV11-2	-	-	TRBJ1-4	CASSDGQPEKLFF	TGTGCCAGCAGCGATGGACAGCCAGAAAAACTGTTTTTT
TRBV27	once	TRBD1	TRBJ1-4	CASSRSGGAGEKLFF	TGTGCCAGCAGCCGTTCAGGGGGCGCGGGAGAAAAACTGTTTTTT
TRBV24-1	-	TRBD2	TRBJ2-1	CATGAGGSSSYNEQFF	TGTGCCACCGGAGCGGGGGGGTCAAGCTCCTACAATGAGCAGTTCTTC